A selection of T cell receptor beta chains follows, all from one sample in a study of T cell responses to AZD1222 COVID-19 vaccine. Using immunoSEQ multiplex PCR, the repertoire was profiled, and TCRdb retains in-frame clones only, with some absent. The top ten hold around 3.3% of the sample, which has 130,000 or so clones, approximately 93% seen once. Sample: peripheral blood, taken on day 0 of AZD1222 vaccination. These receptors all come from an adult in good health. The CDR3 runs from the conserved cysteine through the conserved F or W. A D gene is named only where the DNA matches it firmly. Expanded clones are given a class, and other clones once, few, many or no size at all.

j_gene: TRBJ2-1
v_gene: TRBV18
d_gene: TRBD1
abundance: NA
CDR3nt: TGTGCCAGCTCACCTAGCGAAATTGGACAGGAGGAGTACAATGAGCAGTTCTTC
CDR3aa: CASSPSEIGQEEYNEQFF

j_gene: TRBJ2-1
v_gene: TRBV6-1
d_gene: TRBD2
abundance: NA
CDR3nt: TGTGCCAGCAGTGAAAGAGTTGGGGAGGTCACGACTAGCGGTTACAATGAGCAGTTCTTC
CDR3aa: CASSERVGEVTTSGYNEQFF

j_gene: TRBJ2-7
v_gene: TRBV30
d_gene: TRBD1
abundance: NA
CDR3nt: TGTGCCTGGAGCCTCGCCGGGACAGGGGCCTACGAGCAGTACTTC
CDR3aa: CAWSLAGTGAYEQYF

j_gene: TRBJ2-3
v_gene: TRBV27
d_gene: TRBD2
abundance: once
CDR3nt: TGTGCCAGCAGTTTATGGGGCGGGAGGGGAGATACGCAGTATTTT
CDR3aa: CASSLWGGRGDTQYF

j_gene: TRBJ2-7
v_gene: TRBV7-3
d_gene: NA
abundance: NA
CDR3nt: TGTGCCAGGGAGGGGCGGGATAGCTCCTACGAGCAGTACTTC
CDR3aa: CAREGRDSSYEQYF

j_gene: TRBJ1-1
v_gene: TRBV7-9
d_gene: NA
abundance: NA
CDR3nt: TGTGCCAGCAGCTCTAGGGTCGTGACAGCAGCTTTCTTT
CDR3aa: CASSSRVVTAAFF

j_gene: TRBJ2-7
v_gene: TRBV28
d_gene: TRBD1
abundance: NA
CDR3nt: TGTGCCAGCAGGCCCCCAGGACAGGGGAACTACGAGCAGTACTTC
CDR3aa: CASRPPGQGNYEQYF

j_gene: TRBJ1-4
v_gene: TRBV7-3
d_gene: NA
abundance: NA
CDR3nt: TGTGCCAGCAGCCTAAAAACCCCCGACAAGCAACGGGATGAAAAACTGTTTTTT
CDR3aa: CASSLKTPDKQRDEKLFF

j_gene: TRBJ1-3
v_gene: TRBV7-2
d_gene: NA
abundance: NA
CDR3nt: TGTGCCAGCAGATCCTCGGGGGGAATTCCTGGAAACACCATATATTTT
CDR3aa: CASRSSGGIPGNTIYF

j_gene: TRBJ1-2
v_gene: TRBV6-6
d_gene: NA
abundance: NA
CDR3nt: TGTGCCAGCAGAGGGGTTTCCTATGGCTACACCTTC
CDR3aa: CASRGVSYGYTF

j_gene: TRBJ1-3
v_gene: TRBV28
d_gene: NA
abundance: NA
CDR3nt: TGTGCCAGCAGTTTAGGGGGATCTGGAAACACCATATATTTT
CDR3aa: CASSLGGSGNTIYF

j_gene: TRBJ1-1
v_gene: TRBV28
d_gene: NA
abundance: NA
CDR3nt: TGTGCCAGCAGTTTGGGGACTGAAGCTTTCTTT
CDR3aa: CASSLGTEAFF

j_gene: TRBJ2-3
v_gene: TRBV5-1
d_gene: NA
abundance: NA
CDR3nt: TGCGCCAGCAGCCCCGGGGAAGGCACAGATACGCAGTATTTT
CDR3aa: CASSPGEGTDTQYF

j_gene: TRBJ2-1
v_gene: TRBV19
d_gene: TRBD2
abundance: NA
CDR3nt: TGTGCCAGTAGAAGCCTAGCGGGAAGGTACAATGAGCAGTTCTTC
CDR3aa: CASRSLAGRYNEQFF

j_gene: TRBJ1-1
v_gene: TRBV28
d_gene: TRBD1
abundance: NA
CDR3nt: TGTGCCAGCAGGGACAGGGGAAGGACTGAAGCTTTCTTT
CDR3aa: CASRDRGRTEAFF

j_gene: TRBJ2-7
v_gene: TRBV5-6
d_gene: NA
abundance: once
CDR3nt: TGTGCCAGCAAGAAAAGGACCCTCGCCCGGTCGGGTTACGAGCAGTACTTC
CDR3aa: CASKKRTLARSGYEQYF

j_gene: TRBJ2-1
v_gene: TRBV14
d_gene: NA
abundance: NA
CDR3nt: TGTGCCAGCAGCCAGACGGACAATGAGCAGTTCTTC
CDR3aa: CASSQTDNEQFF

j_gene: TRBJ2-2
v_gene: TRBV10-1
d_gene: TRBD2
abundance: NA
CDR3nt: TGCGCCAGCAGTGTTCACCCCGGACTAGCGGGGAACACCGGGGAGCTGTTTTTT
CDR3aa: CASSVHPGLAGNTGELFF

j_gene: TRBJ1-4
v_gene: TRBV9
d_gene: NA
abundance: NA
CDR3nt: TGTGCCAGCAGCCCCCAGGGGAGGGTCGAAAAACTGTTTTTT
CDR3aa: CASSPQGRVEKLFF

j_gene: TRBJ2-7
v_gene: TRBV6-5
d_gene: NA
abundance: NA
CDR3nt: TGTGCCAGCAAAATTTCCTACGAGCAGTACTTC
CDR3aa: CASKISYEQYF

j_gene: TRBJ2-3
v_gene: TRBV9
d_gene: TRBD2
abundance: NA
CDR3nt: TGTGCCAGCAGCGTAGTAGAACACGCTAGCGGGTCCCCCACAGATACGCAGTATTTT
CDR3aa: CASSVVEHASGSPTDTQYF

j_gene: TRBJ2-7
v_gene: TRBV7-3
d_gene: NA
abundance: once
CDR3nt: TGTGCCAGCAGCTTAGTTACAGGGGGGGCTCACGAGCAGTACTTC
CDR3aa: CASSLVTGGAHEQYF

j_gene: TRBJ1-6
v_gene: TRBV7-9
d_gene: NA
abundance: NA
CDR3nt: TGTGCCAGCAGCTTGGTGCAGGGAGATTCACCCCTCCACTTT
CDR3aa: CASSLVQGDSPLHF

j_gene: TRBJ2-5
v_gene: TRBV3-1/TRBV3-2
d_gene: NA
abundance: NA
CDR3nt: TGTGCCAGCAGCCAACAAAGTACAGGCTTGCAAGAGACCCAGTACTTC
CDR3aa: CASSQQSTGLQETQYF

j_gene: TRBJ1-2
v_gene: TRBV4-1
d_gene: NA
abundance: few
CDR3nt: TGCGCCAGCAGCCAAGATCAGAGGGGCTTAGATGGCTACACCTTC
CDR3aa: CASSQDQRGLDGYTF

j_gene: TRBJ1-5
v_gene: TRBV21-1
d_gene: NA
abundance: NA
CDR3nt: TGTGCCAGCAGCAAACGGGACAGGGGAAGCAATCAGCCCCAGCATTTT
CDR3aa: CASSKRDRGSNQPQHF

j_gene: TRBJ1-1
v_gene: TRBV5-6
d_gene: NA
abundance: NA
CDR3nt: TGTGCCAGCAGCAGCCGGTGGCAGATGAACACTGAAGCTTTCTTT
CDR3aa: CASSSRWQMNTEAFF

j_gene: TRBJ1-1
v_gene: TRBV6-6
d_gene: TRBD1
abundance: NA
CDR3nt: TGTGCCAGCAGTTACTCTGGGACAGTGACCCCTGAAGCTTTCTTT
CDR3aa: CASSYSGTVTPEAFF

j_gene: TRBJ2-3
v_gene: TRBV5-1
d_gene: NA
abundance: NA
CDR3nt: TGCGCCAGCAGCAACCAAGGGGTGTCTAGCACAGATACGCAGTATTTT
CDR3aa: CASSNQGVSSTDTQYF

j_gene: TRBJ2-5
v_gene: TRBV9
d_gene: NA
abundance: NA
CDR3nt: TGTGCCAGCAGCGTAGGAGGAGGGCAGACCCAGTACTTC
CDR3aa: CASSVGGGQTQYF

j_gene: TRBJ1-2
v_gene: TRBV27
d_gene: TRBD1
abundance: few
CDR3nt: TGTGCCAGTACGACACAGGGGGCGCCTAACTATGGCTACACCTTC
CDR3aa: CASTTQGAPNYGYTF

j_gene: TRBJ2-1
v_gene: TRBV28
d_gene: TRBD1
abundance: NA
CDR3nt: TGTGCCAGCAGTCCACCGGGACAGGTCAATGAGCAGTTCTTC
CDR3aa: CASSPPGQVNEQFF

j_gene: TRBJ2-1
v_gene: TRBV3-1/TRBV3-2
d_gene: TRBD2
abundance: NA
CDR3nt: TGTGCCAGCAGCCAAGATAGCGGGAGGGCCAATGAGCAGTTCTTC
CDR3aa: CASSQDSGRANEQFF

j_gene: TRBJ1-5
v_gene: TRBV24-1
d_gene: NA
abundance: NA
CDR3nt: TGTGCCACCAGTGATGGAACAGCCAGCAATCAGCCCCAGCATTTT
CDR3aa: CATSDGTASNQPQHF

j_gene: TRBJ2-1
v_gene: TRBV11-3
d_gene: NA
abundance: once
CDR3nt: TGTGCCAGCAGTCCCGGCCTGTACAATGAGCAGTTCTTC
CDR3aa: CASSPGLYNEQFF

j_gene: TRBJ1-4
v_gene: TRBV15
d_gene: NA
abundance: NA
CDR3nt: TGTGCCACCAGCAGAGATGTGGGTGAAGGAAATGAAAAACTGTTTTTT
CDR3aa: CATSRDVGEGNEKLFF

j_gene: TRBJ1-5
v_gene: TRBV6-2/TRBV6-3
d_gene: NA
abundance: NA
CDR3nt: TGTGCCAGCAGTTACGGGGGAGGCAGAAATCAGCCCCAGCATTTT
CDR3aa: CASSYGGGRNQPQHF

j_gene: TRBJ2-7
v_gene: TRBV7-9
d_gene: TRBD1
abundance: NA
CDR3nt: TGTGCCAGCAGCCCCAAGGGACAGGGCTACGAGCAGTACTTC
CDR3aa: CASSPKGQGYEQYF

j_gene: TRBJ1-1
v_gene: TRBV9
d_gene: NA
abundance: NA
CDR3nt: TGTGCCAGCAGCGTAGATGGGGGAGGCGGCACTGAAGCTTTCTTT
CDR3aa: CASSVDGGGGTEAFF

j_gene: TRBJ2-7
v_gene: TRBV29-1
d_gene: TRBD1
abundance: NA
CDR3nt: TGCAGCGTTGTGATTTGGGACAGCAACAGCGAGCAGTACTTC
CDR3aa: CSVVIWDSNSEQYF